The 15 T cell receptor beta chains in this list originate from one sample, sequenced in a study of T cell clonality in common variable immunodeficiency. Profiling relied on immunoSEQ multiplex PCR, and the TCRdb table lists in-frame clones only, not all of them. This sample includes more than 55,000 clones with no singletons; its ten biggest clones take up over 1.5%. The material sequenced was peripheral blood mononuclear cells. All receptors derive from a person aged 18-69 years in good health.

In this sample, this clone turned up many times. The DNA ends 3 residues before the CDR3 does, and the rest of the CDR3 is filled in from the germline J gene. The chain links TRBV30 to TRBJ2-5, with TRBD2 matching 8 bases. The CDR3 is 15 residues long. Germline values: CDR1 GTSNPN, CDR2 SVGIG (reference sequence). Unmatched junction bases numbered 9, after V lost 1 base and J lost 5 bases. The covered CDR3 bases are TGTGCCTGGAGTGGGATAGGGACTAGTGGTGAGACC. It specifies CAWSGIGTSGET. The entire CDR3 reads CAWSGIGTSGETQYF.

This clone was observed at least ten times. The CDR3 here is CASSQGESNEQFF. CDR3 DNA, as far as it was read: TGTGCCAGCTCACAAGGGGAGAGCAATGAG. The J gene is TRBJ2-1, the V gene TRBV18; tentatively, D is TRBD1 or TRBD2 (5 bases each). The DNA ends 3 residues before the CDR3 does, and the rest of the CDR3 is filled in from the germline J gene. Per germline, CDR1 KGHSH and CDR2 LQKENI. Trimming took 4 bases from V and 6 from J, leaving 10 bases between them. The CDR3 contains 13 residues.

This clone was counted many times. The read ends 3 residues before the CDR3 terminus; that terminus is restored from the germline J gene. The chain joins TRBV18 to TRBJ1-1; no firm D call. The V end was cut by 2 bases, the J end by 0 bases, with 10 bases between. CDR1 and CDR2 (germline): KGHSH, LQKENI. The CDR3 totals 15 residues. The sequenced CDR3 bases are TGTGCCAGCTCACCAGCAGTCTCCATGAACACTGAA. Translating it yields CASSPAVSMNTE. The whole CDR3 protein is CASSPAVSMNTEAFF.

This clone was seen ten or more times. From the germline J gene comes the end of the CDR3, since the read stops 3 residues before it. The chain combines TRBV19 with TRBJ2-3, with D unresolved. The V and J ends lost 7 bases and 0 bases respectively, with 11 bases between them. The CDR3 sequence is 14 residues long. The germline CDR1 and CDR2 sequences are LNHDA and SQIVND (reference sequence). Partial CDR3 DNA: TGTGCCAGTAAGTCCGGGTTTAGCACAGATACG. Protein product: CASKSGFSTDT. The full CDR3 protein reads CASKSGFSTDTQYF.

This clone has at least ten counts. Sequencing ends 3 residues short of the CDR3 end; the germline J gene provides the rest. The rearrangement uses TRBV20-1 and TRBJ2-2; 11 bases are a match to TRBD1. J was trimmed by 7 bases and V by 0 bases; bases with no gene match: 7. CDR3 length equals 16 residues. CDR1 and CDR2 (germline): DFQATT, SNEGSKA (reference sequence). CDR3 sequence: CSARDPGQGAVGELFF. CDR3 DNA, as far as it was read: TGCAGTGCTAGAGATCCCGGACAGGGGGCGGTCGGGGAG.

This clone was seen a handful of times. The CDR3 end lies 3 residues beyond the end of the read and is filled in from the germline J gene. The chain uses TRBV20-1 and TRBJ1-3; possible D gene TRBD1, 5 bases. With 3 bases removed from V and 6 bases from J, the gap between germline ends came to 12 bases. Germline assignment: CDR1 DFQATT and CDR2 SNEGSKA (reference sequence). This CDR3 has 13 residues. CDR3 DNA (partial): TGCAGTGCTAGTGGGCAGGGAGCAAACACC. Residues: CSASGQGANT. The CDR3, in full, reads CSASGQGANTIYF.

This clone was found many times. The read ends 3 residues before the CDR3 terminus; that terminus is restored from the germline J gene. The chain is built from TRBV2 and TRBJ1-1; the D gene is possibly TRBD1 (5 bases). This CDR3 contains 14 residues. Germline V CDR1 and CDR2: SNHLY, FYNNEI. V was cut by 4 bases and J by 1 base, with 10 bases left in between. CDR3 DNA, as far as it was read: TGTGCCAGCAGTGCACAGGTCAGGAACACTGAA. Its protein is CASSAQVRNTE. The CDR3, in full, reads CASSAQVRNTEAFF.

In its sample, this clone was seen many times. The read finishes 3 residues shy of the CDR3 end, and the germline J gene is used to complete it. V and J are TRBV18 and TRBJ2-1, with 11 positions matching TRBD2. The CDR3 loop spans 16 amino acids. The germline CDR1 and CDR2 sequences are KGHSH and LQKENI. After removal of 2 bases from V and 2 bases from J, the junction contained 2 bases not matched to a gene. The CDR3 sequence is CASSPTTSGTYNEQFF. CDR3 bases read: TGTGCCAGCTCACCAACGACTAGCGGGACCTACAATGAG.

At least ten counts were recorded for this clone. The CDR3 end falls 3 residues outside the read, so it is completed with the germline J gene. The gene calls are TRBV20-1 and TRBJ2-3, with 10 bases aligning to TRBD1. V gave up 5 bases and J gave up 2 bases; unmatched junction bases: 16. Germline V lookup: CDR1 DFQATT, CDR2 SNEGSKA (reference sequence). CDR3 size: 18 residues. CDR3 DNA (partial): TGCAGTGCTTTTACGGTGGGGACAGGGGTCCCCTTCACAGATACG. Its protein product is CSAFTVGTGVPFTDT. In full, the CDR3 is CSAFTVGTGVPFTDTQYF.

At least ten counts were recorded for this clone. From the germline J gene comes the end of the CDR3, since the read stops 3 residues before it. The rearrangement joins TRBV5-1 to TRBJ1-1; a possible D gene is TRBD1 (5 bases). Germline V gives CDR1 SGHRS, CDR2 YFSETQ. This CDR3 region has 15 residues. The V end lost 4 bases, the J end lost 0 bases, and 13 bases lay between the germline ends. This chain's CDR3 is CASSPPTAMNTEAFF. The sequenced CDR3 bases are TGCGCCAGCAGCCCCCCGACAGCTATGAACACTGAA.

At least ten counts were recorded for this clone. Sequencing ends 3 residues short of the CDR3 end; the germline J gene provides the rest. The chain combines TRBV28 with TRBJ2-5; 7 bases fit TRBD1. V lost 6 bases, J lost 1 base, and 8 bases stayed unmatched. Germline V gene data show CDR1 as MDHEN and CDR2 as SYDVKM. This CDR3 spans 15 amino acids. The CDR3 spells CASSTRDSTQETQYF. Incomplete CDR3 DNA: TGTGCCAGCAGCACCAGGGACAGCACCCAAGAGACC. Together with reference TRBV28 and TRBJ2-5, the CDR3 gives the full variable domain: DVKVTQSSRYLVKRTGEKVFLECVQDMDHENMFWYRQDPGLGLRLIYFSYDVKMKEKGDIPEGYSVSREKKERFSLILESASTNQTSMYLCASSTRDSTQETQYFGPGTRLLVL.

This clone showed up many times. The read stops 3 residues short of the end of the CDR3; the missing end is completed from the germline J gene. J is TRBJ2-3 and V is TRBV10-3; TRBD2 agrees at 9 bases. The CDR3 runs to 15 residues. CDR1 and CDR2 from the germline V gene are ENHRY and SYGVKD. V was clipped by 4 bases and J by 4 bases; unmatched bases: 6. Incomplete CDR3 DNA: TGTGCCATCAGTGTAGGCGGGAGGGCCGCAGATACG. As protein: CAISVGGRAADT. The complete CDR3 reads CAISVGGRAADTQYF.

This clone appeared many times. The CDR3 extends 3 residues past the end of the read, so its final part is completed from the germline J gene. The chain combines TRBV5-1 with TRBJ1-2, with 7 bases fitting TRBD1. There are 14 residues in the CDR3. CDR1 and CDR2 from the germline V gene are SGHRS and YFSETQ. V gave up 4 bases and J gave up 4 bases; unmatched junction bases: 7. The CDR3 sequence: CASSGGTDIYGYTF. The sequenced CDR3 bases are TGCGCCAGCAGCGGCGGGACAGACATCTATGGC.

In regard to this clone: The read comes to an end 3 residues before the CDR3 does, leaving the germline J gene to fill in the end. The rearrangement uses TRBV7-8 and TRBJ2-3, with D possibly matching TRBD2 (6 bases). V gave up 2 bases and J gave up 2 bases, with 20 bases separating them. CDR3 length: 18 residues. Germline V CDR1 and CDR2: SGHVS, FQNEAQ. The CDR3 DNA, read in part, is TGTGCCAGCAGCTTATCCCGCGCTTATAAGCGGGCCACAGATACG. It translates to CASSLSRAYKRATDT. The whole CDR3 sequence reads CASSLSRAYKRATDTQYF.

This clone was seen at least ten times. CDR3 DNA (partial): TGCAGTGCTAGAGAACTAGCGGGACCCAACAATGAG. Translating it yields CSARELAGPNNE. The entire CDR3 sequence reads CSARELAGPNNEQFF. The gene calls are TRBV20-1 and TRBJ2-1; 10 positions agree with TRBD2. The sequence runs out 3 residues before the end of the CDR3; the remainder is reconstructed from the germline J gene. CDR1 DFQATT and CDR2 SNEGSKA come from the germline V gene (reference sequence). The CDR3 runs to 15 residues. V dropped 0 bases and J dropped 5; count of bases not matched to a gene: 4.